The 3 T cell receptor beta chains presented below share a single source sample, sequenced in a study of blood T cell repertoires in COVID-19. The data were produced by immunoSEQ multiplex PCR, yet TCRdb's version contains in-frame clones alone and is incomplete. The sample lists 93,000 or so clones; about 90% were seen once. The sample taken for sequencing was peripheral blood. The receptors come from a human donor in a cohort sampled during active COVID-19.

The chain links TRBV9 to TRBJ1-5; D may be TRBD1 (5 bases). The CDR3 runs 14 residues. V was cut by 4 bases and J by 7 bases, with 15 bases left in between. Germline CDR1 is SGDLS and CDR2 is YYNGEE. CDR3 sequence: CASSSDQGRQPQHF. The DNA of the CDR3 is TGTGCCAGCAGCAGTGATCAGGGAAGGCAGCCCCAGCATTTT.

This clone is a singleton in its sample. This chain links TRBV6-4 with TRBJ2-2; a possible D gene is TRBD2 (6 bases). Deletions cut 5 bases from V and 5 bases from J, with 9 bases between. Germline V gene sequence: CDR1 MRHNA, CDR2 SNTAGT. This CDR3 has 13 amino acids. In DNA, the CDR3 is TGTGCCAGCAGTAACCGGGGGACCGGGGAGCTGTTTTTT. It is translated as CASSNRGTGELFF.

V is TRBV5-1 and J is TRBJ2-3, with TRBD2 matching 12 bases. The germline gives CDR1 SGHRS, CDR2 YFSETQ. V lost 0 bases and J lost 6; bases outside the gene matches: 5. This CDR3 has 16 residues. The CDR3 DNA reads TGCGCCAGCAGCTTGGCGCTAGCGGGGGGGCTGGATACGCAGTATTTT. It codes for CASSLALAGGLDTQYF. The variable domain in full, completed from reference TRBV5-1 and TRBJ2-3, reads KAGVTQTPRYLIKTRGQQVTLSCSPISGHRSVSWYQQTPGQGLQFLFEYFSETQRNKGNFPGRFSGRQFSNSRSEMNVSTLELGDSALYLCASSLALAGGLDTQYFGPGTRLTVL.